Sequencing of this TCR beta chain was carried out in a study of identical twins. Each CDR3 protein gets one entry after TCRdb re-called the 5' RACE reads with MiXCR. The sample carries hundreds of thousands of distinct CDR3 sequences, 20% to 30% recorded once. Notes on the study in general: Reduced insertions were recorded for abundant cord blood beta clonotypes, with no such pattern in memory repertoires.

V lost 6 bases, J lost 3 bases, and 11 bases lay in between. The CDR3 extends over 13 amino acids. Comment on this clonotype: What it binds is unknown.

This sample also appeared in a second study, on T cells expressing NK-cell markers.

The chain is built from TRBV12-3 or TRBV12-4 and TRBJ1-2; D is unclear. The sequence derives from a woman aged 18-29 years in good health. The specimen sequenced was CD4+ T cells sorted from blood. CDR3 in amino acids: CASSLFGDYGYTF. CDR3 bases: TGTGCCAGCAGCTTATTCGGGGACTATGGCTACACCTTC.